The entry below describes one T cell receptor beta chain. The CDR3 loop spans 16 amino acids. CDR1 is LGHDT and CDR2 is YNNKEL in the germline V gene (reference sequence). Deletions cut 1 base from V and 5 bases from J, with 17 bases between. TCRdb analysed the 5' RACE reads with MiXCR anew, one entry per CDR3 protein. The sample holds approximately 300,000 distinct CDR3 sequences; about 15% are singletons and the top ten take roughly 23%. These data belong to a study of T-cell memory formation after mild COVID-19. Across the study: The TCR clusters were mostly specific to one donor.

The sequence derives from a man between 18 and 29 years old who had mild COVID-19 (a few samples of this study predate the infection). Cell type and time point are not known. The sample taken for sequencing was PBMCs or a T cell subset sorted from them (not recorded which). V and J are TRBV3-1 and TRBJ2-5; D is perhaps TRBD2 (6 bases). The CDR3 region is CASSQVSDYLGETQYF. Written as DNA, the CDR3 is TGTGCCAGCAGCCAAGTGTCGGACTACCTTGGGGAGACCCAGTACTTC.